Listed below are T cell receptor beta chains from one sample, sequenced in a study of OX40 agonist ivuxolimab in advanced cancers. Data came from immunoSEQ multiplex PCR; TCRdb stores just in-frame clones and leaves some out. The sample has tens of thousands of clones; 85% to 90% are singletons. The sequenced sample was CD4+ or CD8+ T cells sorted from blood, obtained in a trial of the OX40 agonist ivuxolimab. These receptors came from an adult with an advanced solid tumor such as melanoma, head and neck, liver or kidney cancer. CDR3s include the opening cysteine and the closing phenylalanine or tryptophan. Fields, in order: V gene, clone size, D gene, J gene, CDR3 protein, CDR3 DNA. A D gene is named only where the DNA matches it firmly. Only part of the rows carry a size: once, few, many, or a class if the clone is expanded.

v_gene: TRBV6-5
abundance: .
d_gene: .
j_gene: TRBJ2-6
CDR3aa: CAIKAGFSGANVLTF
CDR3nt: TGTGCCATCAAAGCAGGATTCTCTGGGGCCAACGTCCTGACTTTC

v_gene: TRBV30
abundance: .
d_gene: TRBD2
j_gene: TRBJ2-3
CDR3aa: CAWSVAGGPDTQYF
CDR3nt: TGTGCCTGGAGTGTAGCGGGGGGTCCAGATACGCAGTATTTT

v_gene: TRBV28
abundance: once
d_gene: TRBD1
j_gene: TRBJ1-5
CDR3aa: CASSPEQGRSHQPQHF
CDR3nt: TGTGCCAGCAGTCCCGAACAGGGGAGGTCCCATCAGCCCCAGCATTTT

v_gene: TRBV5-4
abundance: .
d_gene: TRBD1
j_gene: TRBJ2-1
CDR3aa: CASSLETRTGSNEQFF
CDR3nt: TGTGCCAGCAGCTTGGAAACTAGGACAGGGAGCAATGAGCAGTTCTTC

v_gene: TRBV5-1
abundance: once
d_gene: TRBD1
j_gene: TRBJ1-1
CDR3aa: CASSRQTGGDEAFF
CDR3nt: TGCGCCAGCAGCCGACAAACAGGGGGTGATGAAGCTTTCTTT

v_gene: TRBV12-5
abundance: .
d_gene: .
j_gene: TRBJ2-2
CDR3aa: CASGLRGLTGELFF
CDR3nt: TGTGCTAGTGGTTTACGGGGTTTGACCGGGGAGCTGTTTTTT

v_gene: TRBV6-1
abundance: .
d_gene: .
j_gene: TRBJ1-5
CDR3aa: CASSLDGGNQPQHF
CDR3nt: TGTGCCAGCAGCTTGGATGGAGGCAATCAGCCCCAGCATTTT

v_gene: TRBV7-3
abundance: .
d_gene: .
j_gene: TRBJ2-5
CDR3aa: CASSPRRGDGETQYF
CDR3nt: TGTGCCAGCAGCCCCAGGAGGGGGGATGGTGAGACCCAGTACTTC

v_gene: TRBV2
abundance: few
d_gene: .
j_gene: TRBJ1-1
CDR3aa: CASSEGSVAFF
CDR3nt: TGTGCCAGCAGTGAAGGGTCCGTAGCTTTCTTT

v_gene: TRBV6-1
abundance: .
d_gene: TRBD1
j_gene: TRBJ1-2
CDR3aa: CASSEVGQGTYGYTF
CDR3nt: TGTGCCAGCAGTGAAGTGGGACAGGGGACCTATGGCTACACCTTC

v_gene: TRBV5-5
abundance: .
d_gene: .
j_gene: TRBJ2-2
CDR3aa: CASSLDTYTGELFF
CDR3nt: TGTGCCAGCAGTCTGGACACCTACACCGGGGAGCTGTTTTTT

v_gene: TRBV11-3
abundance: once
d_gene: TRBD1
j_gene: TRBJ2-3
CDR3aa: CASSFGQGADTQYF
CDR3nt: TGTGCCAGCAGTTTCGGACAGGGGGCAGATACGCAGTATTTT

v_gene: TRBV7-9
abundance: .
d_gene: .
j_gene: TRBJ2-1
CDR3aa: CASSLTRDPHNEQFF
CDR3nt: TGTGCCAGCAGCTTAACCCGGGACCCCCACAATGAGCAGTTCTTC

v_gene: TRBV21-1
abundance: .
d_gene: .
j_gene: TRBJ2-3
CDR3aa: CASSKEFLSRLISTDTQYF
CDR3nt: TGTGCCAGCAGCAAAGAGTTCCTGAGCAGGTTAATTAGCACAGATACGCAGTATTTT

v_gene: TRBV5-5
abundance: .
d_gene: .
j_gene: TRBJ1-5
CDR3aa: CASSTPLDGQPQHF
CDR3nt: TGTGCCAGCAGCACACCCTTGGACGGTCAGCCCCAGCATTTT

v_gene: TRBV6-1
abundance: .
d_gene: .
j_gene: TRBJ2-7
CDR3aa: CATMPRGGGSYEQYF
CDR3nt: TGTGCCACCATGCCTAGGGGCGGTGGTTCCTACGAGCAGTACTTC

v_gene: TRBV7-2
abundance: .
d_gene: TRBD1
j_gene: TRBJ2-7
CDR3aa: CASSSPGQGAREQYF
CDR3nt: TGTGCCAGCAGTTCACCGGGACAGGGGGCAAGGGAGCAGTACTTC

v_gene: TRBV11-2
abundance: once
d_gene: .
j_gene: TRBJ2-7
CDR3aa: CASTENIGEQYF
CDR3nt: TGTGCCAGCACCGAGAATATCGGAGAGCAGTACTTC

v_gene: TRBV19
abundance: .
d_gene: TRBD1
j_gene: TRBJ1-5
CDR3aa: CASRDRGGQPQHF
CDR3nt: TGTGCCAGTAGAGACAGGGGGGGCCAGCCCCAGCATTTT

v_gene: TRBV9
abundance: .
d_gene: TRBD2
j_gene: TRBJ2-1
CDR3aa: CASSVASRGGDYNEQFF
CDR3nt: TGTGCCAGCAGCGTAGCTTCTCGCGGGGGAGATTACAATGAGCAGTTCTTC

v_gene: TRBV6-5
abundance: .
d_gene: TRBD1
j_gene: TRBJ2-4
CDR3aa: CASREGAIRNIQYF
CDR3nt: TGTGCCAGCAGAGAGGGGGCGATCAGAAACATTCAGTACTTC

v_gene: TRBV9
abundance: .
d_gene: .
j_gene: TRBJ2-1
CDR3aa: CASSLDAYNEQFF
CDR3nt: TGTGCCAGCAGCCTCGACGCCTACAATGAGCAGTTCTTC

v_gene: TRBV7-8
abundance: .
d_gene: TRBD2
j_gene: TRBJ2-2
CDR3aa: CASSLFGGSNTGELFF
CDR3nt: TGTGCCAGCAGCTTGTTTGGCGGGAGTAACACCGGGGAGCTGTTTTTT

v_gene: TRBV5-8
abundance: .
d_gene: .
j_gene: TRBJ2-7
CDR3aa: CASSRYEQYF
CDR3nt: TGTGCCAGCAGCCGTTACGAGCAGTACTTC

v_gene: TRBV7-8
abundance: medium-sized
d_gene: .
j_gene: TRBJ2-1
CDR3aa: CASSQRVGRDPNPFF
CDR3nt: TGTGCCAGCAGCCAGAGGGTTGGGCGGGACCCCAATCCGTTCTTC

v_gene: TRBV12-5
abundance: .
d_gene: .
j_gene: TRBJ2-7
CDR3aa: CASTGGVGDEQYF
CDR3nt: TGTGCTAGTACCGGAGGGGTTGGCGACGAGCAGTACTTC

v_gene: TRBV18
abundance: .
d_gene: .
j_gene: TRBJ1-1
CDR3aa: CASSPPNDAEAFF
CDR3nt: TGTGCCAGCTCACCACCGAATGACGCTGAAGCTTTCTTT

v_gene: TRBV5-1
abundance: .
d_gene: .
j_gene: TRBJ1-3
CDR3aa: CASVGESNTIYF
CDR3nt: TGCGCCAGCGTCGGGGAGAGTAACACCATATATTTT

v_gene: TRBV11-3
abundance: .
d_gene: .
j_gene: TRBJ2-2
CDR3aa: CASSTGLRGELFF
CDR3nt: TGTGCCAGCAGCACGGGCCTGCGCGGGGAGCTGTTTTTT

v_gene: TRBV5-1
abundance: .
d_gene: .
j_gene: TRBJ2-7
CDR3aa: CASSLQGQREQYF
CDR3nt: TGCGCCAGCAGCTTGCAGGGGCAGCGCGAGCAGTACTTC

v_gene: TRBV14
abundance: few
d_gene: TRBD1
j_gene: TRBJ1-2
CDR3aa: CASSVGQGNGYTF
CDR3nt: TGTGCCAGCAGCGTCGGACAGGGAAATGGCTACACCTTC

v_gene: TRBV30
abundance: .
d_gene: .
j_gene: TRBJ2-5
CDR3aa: CAWSVGIQETQYF
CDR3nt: TGTGCCTGGAGTGTAGGCATTCAAGAGACCCAGTACTTC

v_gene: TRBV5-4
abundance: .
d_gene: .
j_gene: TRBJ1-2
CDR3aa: CASSTGGETRGVYTF
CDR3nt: TGTGCCAGCAGCACCGGTGGAGAGACTCGGGGGGTCTACACCTTC

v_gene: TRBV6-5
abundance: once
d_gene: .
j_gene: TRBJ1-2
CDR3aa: CASKEGGRYGYTF
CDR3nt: TGTGCCAGCAAAGAGGGAGGGAGGTATGGCTACACCTTC

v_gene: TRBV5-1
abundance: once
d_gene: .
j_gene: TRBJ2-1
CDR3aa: CASSLAKAGSSYNEQFF
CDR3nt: TGCGCCAGCAGCTTGGCCAAGGCGGGCAGCTCCTACAATGAGCAGTTCTTC

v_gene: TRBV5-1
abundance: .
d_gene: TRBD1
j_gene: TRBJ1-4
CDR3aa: CASSAGTGGTGEKLFF
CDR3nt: TGCGCCAGCAGCGCCGGGACAGGGGGGACGGGAGAAAAACTGTTTTTT

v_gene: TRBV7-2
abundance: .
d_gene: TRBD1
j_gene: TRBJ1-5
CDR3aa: CASSPGQARYQPQHF
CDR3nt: TGTGCCAGCAGCCCAGGACAGGCCAGGTACCAGCCCCAGCATTTT

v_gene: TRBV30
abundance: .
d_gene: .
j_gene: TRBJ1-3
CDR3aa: CAWSVGSGNTIYF
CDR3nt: TGTGCCTGGAGTGTCGGCAGTGGAAACACCATATATTTT

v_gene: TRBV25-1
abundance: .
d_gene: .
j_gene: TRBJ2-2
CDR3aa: CASSDGGNTGELFF
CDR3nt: TGTGCCAGCAGTGACGGGGGGAACACCGGGGAGCTGTTTTTT

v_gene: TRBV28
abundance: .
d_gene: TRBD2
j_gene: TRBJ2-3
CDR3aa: CASTFLAGGPTDTQYF
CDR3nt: TGTGCCAGCACCTTCCTGGCGGGGGGCCCCACAGATACGCAGTATTTT

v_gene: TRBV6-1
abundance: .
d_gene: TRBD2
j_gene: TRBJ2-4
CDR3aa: CASSDPGLAGLAKNIQYF
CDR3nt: TGTGCCAGCAGTGACCCGGGACTAGCGGGACTAGCCAAAAACATTCAGTACTTC

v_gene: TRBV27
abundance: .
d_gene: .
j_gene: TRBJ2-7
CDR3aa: CASSTTGRRDRYF
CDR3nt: TGTGCCAGCAGTACTACTGGGAGGAGGGACCGGTACTTC

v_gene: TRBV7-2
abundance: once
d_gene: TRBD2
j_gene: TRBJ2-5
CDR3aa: CASSLASGIQETQYF
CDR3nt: TGTGCCAGCAGCTTAGCGAGCGGGATACAAGAGACCCAGTACTTC

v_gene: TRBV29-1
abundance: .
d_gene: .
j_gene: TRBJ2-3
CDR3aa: CSVEDYTDTQYF
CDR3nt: TGCAGCGTTGAGGACTACACAGATACGCAGTATTTT

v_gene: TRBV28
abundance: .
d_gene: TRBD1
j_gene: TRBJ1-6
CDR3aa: CASSGTANSPLHF
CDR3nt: TGTGCCAGCAGTGGGACAGCAAATTCACCCCTCCACTTT

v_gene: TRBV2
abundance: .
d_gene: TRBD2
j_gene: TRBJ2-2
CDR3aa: CASKLGTSGRAGELFF
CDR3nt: TGTGCCAGCAAGCTTGGGACTAGCGGGAGGGCCGGGGAGCTGTTTTTT